This T cell receptor (beta chain) originates from a study of a mutant IDH1 vaccine in newly diagnosed glioma. Study summary: Patients, over weeks 1, 3, 5, 7, 11, 15, 19 and 23, received a total of eight vaccinations. The start of vaccination came 4-6 weeks after radiotherapy alone, or with temozolomide cycles. Patients had received radiotherapy, temozolomide, or both previously, most receiving both. Treated patients comprised 62.5% males and 37.5% females, mean age roughly 44 years.

This CDR3 has 18 residues. Germline CDR1 is SSHAT and CDR2 is FNYEAQ (reference sequence). Time point noted: week 5, during vaccination. A single vaccine dose contained 300 ug of mutant IDH1 20-mer peptide, and topical imiquimod was used with it. With respect to this clone: Antigen unknown. One junction end does not reproduce the germline sequence, and a read error may be involved.

Sequencing used immunoSEQ multiplex PCR; TCRdb keeps in-frame clones, though not all of them. This sample yields around 78,000 clones, of which 90% to 95% are seen a single time; just over 0.55% belongs to the top ten. This chain links TRBV7-7 with TRBJ2-1; 11 bases agree with TRBD2. This receptor was identified in a woman aged 50 to 65 with glioma. This specimen was PBMCs, taken from a glioma patient whose treatment included an IDH1 peptide vaccine. CDR3 residues: CASSRGTSGSSSYNEQFF. CDR3 DNA: TGTGCTAGCAGCCGCGGGACTAGCGGCTCAAGCTCCTACAATGAGCAGTTCTTC.